This TCR beta chain was found in a study of blood T cell repertoires in COVID-19. About the study: COVID-19 samples from acute and convalescent phases originated in the United States, Italy and Spain. Sources were T cells, B-cell-depleted T cells, or PBMCs; the material itself was cDNA or gDNA.

With V trimmed by 2 bases and J by 2 bases, 8 bases remained unmatched. CDR3 length equals 17 residues. Germline V CDR1 and CDR2: KGHSH, LQKENI. Authors' analysis steps: Estimation of nucleated cell counts was performed using reference gene primer amplification. Clones were read by immunoSEQ multiplex PCR, and TCRdb kept only the in-frame ones, dropping some. V and J calls and clone size come straight from that table; D and trimming were deduced from the DNA. The profile shows 160,000 or so clones, 70% to 85% of them singletons. The chain carries TRBV18 and TRBJ1-5; 8 bases are a match to TRBD1. The source of this sequence is a woman between 45 and 65 years old with acute or convalescent COVID-19. Material for sequencing was peripheral blood. The CDR3 here is CASSPRGSGGGNQPQHF. CDR3 coding DNA: TGTGCCAGCTCACCAAGGGGCTCAGGGGGCGGCAATCAGCCCCAGCATTTT.